This T cell receptor beta chain stems from a study of OX40 agonist ivuxolimab in advanced cancers. Points from the study as a whole: Researchers did not determine the expanded peripheral T cells' antigen specificity.

As regards this clone: Its antigen is not identified.

Germline values: CDR1 MDHEN, CDR2 SYDVKM. This CDR3 has 15 amino acids. Trimming pared 6 bases from V and 3 bases from J, leaving 16 bases between. TCRdb's table, derived via immunoSEQ multiplex PCR, lists solely in-frame clones and lacks some. The repertoire holds some 15,000 clones, with 80% to 95% as singletons. The rearrangement joins TRBV28 to TRBJ2-3; D gene ambiguous. This TCR was sampled from an adult with an advanced solid tumor such as melanoma, head and neck, liver or kidney cancer. Sequenced material: CD4+ or CD8+ T cells sorted from blood, taken in a trial of the OX40 agonist ivuxolimab. CDR3 in DNA: TGTGCCAGCAGGCCAGGTGGGTCTCGAACAGATACGCAGTATTTT. Protein product: CASRPGGSRTDTQYF.